These 15 T cell receptor beta chains originate from one sample sequenced in a study of T cell responses to AZD1222 COVID-19 vaccine. The data were produced by immunoSEQ multiplex PCR, yet TCRdb's version contains in-frame clones alone and is incomplete. This table holds approximately 140,000 clones, 91% found once. This specimen was peripheral blood, taken on day 0 of AZD1222 vaccination. Receptor source: an adult in good health.

The chain couples TRBV5-5 to TRBJ1-3; possible D gene TRBD1, 5 bases. The V end lost 0 bases, the J end lost 3 bases, and 13 bases lay between the germline ends. Germline V CDR1 and CDR2: SGHKS, YYEKEE (reference sequence). The CDR3 extends over 16 amino acids. The CDR3 DNA follows: TGTGCCAGCAGCTTGGTTTTTCAGGGTGGTGGAAACACCATATATTTT. Translation gives CASSLVFQGGGNTIYF.

The genes are TRBV9 and TRBJ2-5; D is perhaps TRBD2 (5 bases). From germline, CDR1 is SGDLS and CDR2 YYNGEE. V lost 2 bases and J 0 bases, leaving 14 bases between the germline ends. CDR3 length: 16 amino acids. The CDR3 DNA follows: TGTGCCAGCAGCGTGGAGGTCGGCACAAACCAAGAGACCCAGTACTTC. This gives the protein CASSVEVGTNQETQYF.

This clone appeared once. The chain combines TRBV3-1 (or the pseudogene TRBV3-2) with TRBJ1-2, with D possibly being TRBD1 (6 bases). CDR1 LGHDT and CDR2 YNNKEL come from the germline V gene (reference sequence). V was cut by 4 bases and J by 3 bases, with 12 bases left in between. This CDR3 has 14 amino acids. The DNA for the CDR3 is TGTGCCAGCAGCCTGGGAGGACAGTACTATGGCTACACCTTC. This gives the protein CASSLGGQYYGYTF.

The rearrangement joins TRBV6-2 or TRBV6-3 to TRBJ1-1; the D is unclear. This CDR3 is 13 amino acids long. The V gene lost 2 bases and the J gene lost 7 bases, with 11 bases spanning the gap. Germline V gene data show CDR1 as MNHEY and CDR2 as SVGEGT. The CDR3 here is CASSYLSSVEAFF. The DNA of the CDR3 is TGTGCCAGCAGTTACCTTTCGAGTGTTGAAGCTTTCTTT.

The chain couples TRBV19 to TRBJ2-2; TRBD1 aligns across 8 bases. V lost 4 bases and J lost 0; bases outside the gene matches: 4. Germline assignment: CDR1 LNHDA and CDR2 SQIVND (reference sequence). The CDR3 loop spans 16 amino acids. CDR3 loop: CASSKDRVANTGELFF. The CDR3, as DNA: TGTGCCAGTAGTAAGGACAGGGTGGCGAACACCGGGGAGCTGTTTTTT.

This sequence joins TRBV6-5 and TRBJ1-1; no firm D call. The CDR3 spans 13 residues. Per the germline V gene, CDR1 is MNHEY and CDR2 is SVGAGI. Trimming cost V 6 bases and J 7 bases, with 15 bases left between them. The CDR3 DNA reads TGTGCCAGCAGGAGGGAGGGCCTAGGTGAAGCTTTCTTT. Amino acid sequence: CASRREGLGEAFF.

V gene TRBV27 combines with J gene TRBJ2-1; TRBD2 matches 8 bases. The length of the CDR3 is 15 residues. J was trimmed by 3 bases and V by 9 bases; bases with no gene match: 10. Germline V gene lookup returns CDR1 MNHEY and CDR2 SMNVEV (reference sequence). DNA of the CDR3: TGTGCCAGTAAAGGGGGTAGCGGGAACTACAATGAGCAGTTCTTC. Translation gives CASKGGSGNYNEQFF.

The CDR3 region is CASGPNFYEQYF. The CDR3 bases are TGTGCTAGTGGCCCCAACTTCTACGAGCAGTACTTC. The chain carries TRBV12-5 and TRBJ2-7, with D uncertain. Trimming took off 6 bases at V and 3 bases at J, with 9 bases between the two ends. This CDR3 contains 12 residues. CDR1 and CDR2 from the germline V gene are LGHNT and FRNRAP.

This rearrangement joins TRBV5-5 to TRBJ1-4, with 7 bases matching TRBD1. Germline loops: CDR1 SGHKS, CDR2 YYEKEE (reference sequence). The CDR3 has 17 amino acids. Trimming at V came to 4 bases and at J to 3 bases, leaving 12 bases not matched to a gene. The DNA for the CDR3 is TGTGCCAGCAGCCGGGGTTGGCAGGGGGAGGCTAATGAAAAACTGTTTTTT. It specifies CASSRGWQGEANEKLFF.

The chain is built from TRBV11-2 and TRBJ2-1; D ambiguous. The germline V gene has CDR1 SGHAT and CDR2 FQNNGV. The CDR3 covers 12 residues. The V end was cut by 3 bases, the J end by 12 bases, with 12 bases between. The CDR3 coding sequence is TGTGCCAGCAGCTTTGGTTGGCCCCCGCAGTTCTTC. Protein product: CASSFGWPPQFF.

The genes are TRBV2 and TRBJ2-7; D gene ambiguous. Germline loops: CDR1 SNHLY, CDR2 FYNNEI. The CDR3 contains 11 residues. V was pared by 6 bases and J by 6 bases, with 9 bases between. The CDR3 spells CASRARLEQYF. CDR3 DNA: TGTGCCAGCAGAGCTCGTCTCGAGCAGTACTTC. The complete variable domain, with remaining parts taken from reference TRBV2 and TRBJ2-7, reads EPEVTQTPSHQVTQMGQEVILRCVPISNHLYFYWYRQILGQKVEFLVSFYNNEISEKSEIFDDQFSVERPDGSNFTLKIRSTKLEDSAMYFCASRARLEQYFGPGTRLTVT.

The sample holds a few counts of this clone. This chain joins TRBV5-6 and TRBJ2-5, with TRBD2 matching over 11 bases. The CDR3 has 13 residues. After removal of 2 bases from V and 12 bases from J, the junction contained 6 bases not matched to a gene. CDR1 and CDR2 from the germline V gene are SGHDT and YYEEEE. This CDR3 reads CASSFSTSGNKYF. CDR3 nucleotides: TGTGCCAGCAGCTTTTCGACTAGCGGGAATAAGTACTTC.

The rearrangement links TRBV19 to TRBJ2-1, with 11 bases identical to TRBD2. The CDR3 consists of 18 residues. Germline V gene data show CDR1 as LNHDA and CDR2 as SQIVND (reference sequence). Trimming removed 3 bases from V and 1 base from J; junction bases left unmatched: 8. The CDR3 DNA reads as TGTGCCAGTAGTATTAACCCACTAGCGGGAGTGTCCTACAATGAGCAGTTCTTC. Its translation: CASSINPLAGVSYNEQFF.

V gene TRBV6-2 or TRBV6-3 combines with J gene TRBJ1-3; TRBD1 matches 7 bases. The germline V gene encodes CDR1 MNHEY and CDR2 SVGEGT. The CDR3 contains 15 residues. With V trimmed by 6 bases and J by 2 bases, 7 bases remained unmatched. In DNA form, the CDR3 reads TGTGCCAGCAGCCAAGGACAGGTCACTGGAAACACCATATATTTT. Protein product: CASSQGQVTGNTIYF.

The genes are TRBV4-1 and TRBJ2-6, with D possibly matching TRBD1 (5 bases). The length of the CDR3 is 14 residues. CDR1 is MGHRA and CDR2 is YSYEKL in the germline V gene. V was shortened by 4 bases and J by 4 bases, with 8 bases between the two germline ends. The CDR3 DNA reads TGCGCCAGCAGCCCTGGGGCAGGGGCCAACGTCCTGACTTTC. It encodes CASSPGAGANVLTF.